These T cell receptor beta chains were read from a single sample in a study of blood T cells in healthy people across ages. In TCRdb, the 5' RACE reads were re-called with MiXCR into one record per CDR3 protein. The data hold some 1.6 million distinct CDR3 sequences, with about 32% observed a single time. The material sequenced was blood. The receptors were gathered from a woman in her twenties or thirties in good health. Each CDR3 is given with its conserved first and last residue. The D gene is left open where the match is weak. Part of the rows lack a size; the others show once, few, many or a class for expanded clones.

clone size | J gene | V gene | D gene | CDR3 protein | CDR3 DNA
NA | TRBJ1-6 | TRBV5-5 | NA | CASSPGQNIYNSPLHF | TGTGCCAGCAGCCCGGGACAAAATATATATAATTCACCCCTCCACTTT
few | TRBJ2-3 | TRBV13 | TRBD2 | CASRRYTSGAGGDTQYF | TGTGCCAGCAGACGTTATACTAGCGGGGCTGGTGGAGATACGCAGTATTTT
NA | TRBJ1-1 | TRBV6-5 | TRBD1 | CASKGDRGPAFF | TGTGCCAGCAAGGGGGACAGGGGACCAGCTTTCTTT
NA | TRBJ2-1 | TRBV20-1 | NA | CSAPGQLETGEQFF | TGCAGTGCCCCAGGACAGCTCGAAACCGGGGAGCAGTTCTTC
NA | TRBJ2-7 | TRBV6-1 | NA | CASSGGFHEQYF | TGTGCCAGCAGTGGGGGGTTCCACGAGCAGTACTTC
NA | TRBJ2-1 | TRBV7-3 | NA | CASSLLSGIPNEQFF | TGTGCCAGCAGCTTACTCAGCGGAATACCCAATGAGCAGTTCTTC
few | TRBJ2-3 | TRBV5-1 | NA | CASSPSGVAVISSTDTQYF | TGCGCCAGCAGCCCCTCAGGGGTAGCGGTAATATCTAGCACAGATACGCAGTATTTT
few | TRBJ2-7 | TRBV27 | NA | CASSIRGRDLSYEQYF | TGTGCCAGCAGCATTCGGGGGCGGGACCTCTCCTACGAGCAGTACTTC
few | TRBJ2-5 | TRBV6-5 | TRBD2 | CASSKASGWGETQYF | TGTGCCAGCAGTAAAGCTAGCGGGTGGGGGGAGACCCAGTACTTC
NA | TRBJ2-2 | TRBV10-2 | TRBD2 | CASSIHRGVAGGNTGELFF | TGCGCCAGCAGTATCCACCGTGGGGTAGCGGGGGGAAACACCGGGGAGCTGTTTTTT
NA | TRBJ1-5 | TRBV6-1 | NA | CASSGRQASNQPQHF | TGTGCCAGCAGTGGAAGACAGGCTAGCAATCAGCCCCAGCATTTT
NA | TRBJ1-2 | TRBV28 | NA | CASCLMGTSANYGYTF | TGTGCCAGCTGCCTAATGGGGACATCTGCTAACTATGGCTACACCTTC
NA | TRBJ1-6 | TRBV7-2 | TRBD1 | CASSMDRDSLPLHF | TGTGCCAGCAGCATGGACAGGGACAGTTTACCCCTCCACTTT
NA | TRBJ2-7 | TRBV7-9 | NA | CASSLKGPPYEQYF | TGTGCCAGCAGCTTAAAGGGTCCCCCTTACGAGCAGTACTTC
NA | TRBJ1-2 | TRBV27 | NA | CASSLSGFGYTF | TGTGCCAGCAGTTTATCCGGGTTTGGCTACACCTTC
few | TRBJ2-7 | TRBV20-1 | TRBD2 | CSARLSGSSYEQYF | TGCAGTGCTAGACTTAGCGGGAGTTCCTACGAGCAGTACTTC
NA | TRBJ2-1 | TRBV9 | NA | CASSVTASGNEQFF | TGTGCCAGCAGCGTAACGGCCTCTGGAAATGAGCAGTTCTTC
NA | TRBJ1-1 | TRBV7-9 | NA | CASSRVGWEAFF | TGTGCCAGCAGCCGAGTGGGCTGGGAAGCTTTCTTT
NA | TRBJ2-3 | TRBV12-3/TRBV12-4 | NA | CASSQRDGGKDTQYF | TGTGCCAGCAGTCAAAGGGACGGGGGAAAAGATACGCAGTATTTT
many | TRBJ2-1 | TRBV6-4 | NA | CASSDSGGYNEQFF | TGTGCCAGCAGTGACTCTGGAGGTTACAATGAGCAGTTCTTC
once | TRBJ2-7 | TRBV9 | NA | CANTEGTYEQYF | TGTGCCAACACCGAAGGAACCTACGAGCAGTACTTC
NA | TRBJ2-7 | TRBV9 | TRBD1 | CASSGAGTAYYEQYF | TGTGCCAGCAGCGGCGCCGGGACAGCCTATTACGAGCAGTACTTC
NA | TRBJ1-5 | TRBV15 | NA | CATSRDKGVGNQPQHF | TGTGCCACCAGCAGAGATAAGGGGGTTGGCAATCAGCCCCAGCATTTT
NA | TRBJ2-5 | TRBV4-1 | NA | CASSQGSAGPQETQYF | TGCGCCAGCAGCCAAGGGTCGGCAGGACCACAAGAGACCCAGTACTTC
few | TRBJ2-7 | TRBV7-9 | NA | CASSEKSYEQYF | TGTGCCAGCAGTGAAAAGTCCTACGAGCAGTACTTC
few | TRBJ2-1 | TRBV12-3/TRBV12-4 | NA | CASINSYTGTYVREQFF | TGTGCCAGCATCAACAGTTACACCGGGACTTATGTCCGTGAGCAGTTCTTC
few | TRBJ2-1 | TRBV3-1 | TRBD2 | CASSQGYSGLLNEQFF | TGTGCCAGCAGCCAAGGGTATAGCGGGCTTCTGAATGAGCAGTTCTTC
few | TRBJ1-2 | TRBV29-1 | NA | CSVTPRTTSGGYTF | TGCAGCGTGACACCCCGAACTACATCGGGGGGCTACACCTTC
NA | TRBJ2-7 | TRBV9 | TRBD2 | CASSVGSGRSDEQYF | TGTGCCAGCAGCGTAGGTAGCGGGAGATCCGACGAGCAGTACTTC
once | TRBJ2-3 | TRBV5-1 | NA | CASSLVLAQSTDTQYF | TGCGCCAGCAGCTTGGTCCTAGCGCAAAGCACAGATACGCAGTATTTT
few | TRBJ2-5 | TRBV9 | NA | CASSVDQYF | TGTGCCAGCAGCGTAGACCAGTACTTC
NA | TRBJ2-3 | TRBV7-2 | TRBD1 | CASSPGTEPDTQYF | TGTGCCAGCAGCCCGGGGACAGAGCCAGATACGCAGTATTTT
NA | TRBJ2-1 | TRBV7-9 | TRBD2 | CASSLILGLAGSLEQFF | TGTGCCAGCAGCTTAATTTTGGGACTAGCGGGATCACTTGAGCAGTTCTTC
NA | TRBJ2-7 | TRBV5-5 | TRBD1 | CASSAGGIGGYEQYF | TGTGCCAGCAGCGCAGGGGGCATCGGAGGATACGAGCAGTACTTC
NA | TRBJ2-1 | TRBV28 | TRBD2 | CASRVTGTSYNEQFF | TGTGCCAGCAGAGTTACCGGGACTAGTTACAATGAGCAGTTCTTC